Given below is one TCR beta chain in context. Its antigen is undetermined. RNA in amounts of about 0.5 to 1 ug was reverse transcribed with random hexamers. TCR beta CDR3 was amplified by immunoSEQ multiplex PCR. This amplification extended across 54 Vbeta and 13 Jbeta segments. TCRdb used MiXCR to reprocess the immunoSEQ multiplex PCR reads, holding one entry per CDR3 protein. The sample holds around 79,000 distinct CDR3 sequences, less than 95% seen once. CDR3 size: 14 residues. V was shortened by 1 base and J by 0 bases, with 7 bases between the two germline ends. Germline assignment: CDR1 SGHRS and CDR2 YFSETQ. The data were taken from a study of CD8 T cells in Susac syndrome. About the study: Active disease was present in over 5 of the sequenced Susac syndrome patients, whereas roughly 8 of them were in remission. Broader study findings: Expansion of Susac CD8+ clones peaked in TEMRA cells and in active patients.

Negative magnetic isolation gave CD8+ and CD4+ cells; FACS enriched CD8+ TEMRA. The sequence derives from a human donor with Susac syndrome. The rearrangement joins TRBV5-1 to TRBJ1-2, with D uncertain. Material: CD8+ T cells from PBMCs. The DNA of the CDR3 is TGCGCCAGCAGCTTGAGAGCTCCTAACTATGGCTACACCTTC. As protein: CASSLRAPNYGYTF.